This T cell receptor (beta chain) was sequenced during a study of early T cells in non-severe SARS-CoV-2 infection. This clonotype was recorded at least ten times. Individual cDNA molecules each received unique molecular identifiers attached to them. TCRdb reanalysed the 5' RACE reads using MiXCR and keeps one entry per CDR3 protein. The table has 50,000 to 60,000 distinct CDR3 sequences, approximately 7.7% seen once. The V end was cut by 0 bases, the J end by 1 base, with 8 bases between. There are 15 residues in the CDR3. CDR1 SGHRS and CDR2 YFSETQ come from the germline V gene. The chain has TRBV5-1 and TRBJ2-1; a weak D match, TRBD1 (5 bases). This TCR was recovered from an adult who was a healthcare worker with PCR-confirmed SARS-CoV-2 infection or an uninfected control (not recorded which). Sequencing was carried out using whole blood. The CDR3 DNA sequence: TGCGCCAGCAGCTTGGCGTCAGGGTCCTACAATGAGCAGTTCTTC. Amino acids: CASSLASGSYNEQFF.